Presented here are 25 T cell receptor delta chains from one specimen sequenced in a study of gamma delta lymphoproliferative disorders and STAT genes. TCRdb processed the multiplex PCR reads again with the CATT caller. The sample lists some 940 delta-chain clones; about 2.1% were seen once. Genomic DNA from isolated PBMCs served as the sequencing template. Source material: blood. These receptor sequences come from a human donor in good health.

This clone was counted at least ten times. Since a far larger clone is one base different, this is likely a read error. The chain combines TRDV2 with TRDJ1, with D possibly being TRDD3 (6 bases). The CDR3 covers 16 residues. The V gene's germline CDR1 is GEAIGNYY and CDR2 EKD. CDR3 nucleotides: TGTGCCTGTGGCACCGTCGGTGGGGGGGCCAGCGATAAACTCATCTTT. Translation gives CACGTVGGGASDKLIF.

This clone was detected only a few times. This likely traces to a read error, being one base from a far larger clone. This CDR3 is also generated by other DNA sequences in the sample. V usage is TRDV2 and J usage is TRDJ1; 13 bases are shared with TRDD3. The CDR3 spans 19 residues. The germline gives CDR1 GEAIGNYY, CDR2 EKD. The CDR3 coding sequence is TGTGCCTGCGACACCAATACTGGGGGATACGCCGGGTACACCGATAAACTCATCTTT. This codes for CACDTNTGGYAGYTDKLIF.

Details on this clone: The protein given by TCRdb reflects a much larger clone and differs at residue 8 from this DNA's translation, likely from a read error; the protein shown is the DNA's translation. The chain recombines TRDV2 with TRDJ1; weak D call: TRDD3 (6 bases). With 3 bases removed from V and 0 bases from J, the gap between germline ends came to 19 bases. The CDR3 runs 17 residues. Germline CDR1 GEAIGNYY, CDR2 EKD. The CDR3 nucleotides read TGTGCCTGTGACGGGATAGTACGGGGGGAATACACCGATAAACTCATCTTT. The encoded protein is CACDGIVRGEYTDKLIF.

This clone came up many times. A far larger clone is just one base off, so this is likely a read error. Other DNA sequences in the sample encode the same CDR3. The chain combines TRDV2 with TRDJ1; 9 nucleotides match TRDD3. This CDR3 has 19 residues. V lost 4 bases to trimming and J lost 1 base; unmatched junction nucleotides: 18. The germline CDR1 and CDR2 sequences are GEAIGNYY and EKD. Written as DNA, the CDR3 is TGTGCCTGTGATACGGTTATTCCGTCTACTGGGGGAGGCACCGATAAACTCATCTTT. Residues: CACDTVIPSTGGGTDKLIF.

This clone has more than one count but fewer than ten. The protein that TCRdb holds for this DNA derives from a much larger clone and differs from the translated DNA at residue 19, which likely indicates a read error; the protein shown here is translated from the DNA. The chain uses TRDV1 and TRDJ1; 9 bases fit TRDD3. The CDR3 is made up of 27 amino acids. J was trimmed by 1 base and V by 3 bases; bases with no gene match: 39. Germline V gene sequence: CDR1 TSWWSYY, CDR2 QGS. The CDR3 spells CALGDPGLPPRILITGGLEGGTDKLIF. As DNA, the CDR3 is TGTGCTCTTGGGGACCCGGGACTTCCTCCCAGAATCCTAATTACTGGGGGACTCGAAGGGGGCACCGATAAACTCATCTTT.

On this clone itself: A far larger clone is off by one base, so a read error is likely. DNA of the CDR3: TGTGCCTGTGACTCTCTAAGGGAGAGCACCGATAAACTCATCTTT. This gives the protein CACDSLRESTDKLIF. The rearrangement joins TRDV2 to TRDJ1; D ambiguous. Per germline, CDR1 GEAIGNYY and CDR2 EKD. The CDR3 has 15 residues. V was cut by 3 bases and J by 1 base, with 14 bases left in between.

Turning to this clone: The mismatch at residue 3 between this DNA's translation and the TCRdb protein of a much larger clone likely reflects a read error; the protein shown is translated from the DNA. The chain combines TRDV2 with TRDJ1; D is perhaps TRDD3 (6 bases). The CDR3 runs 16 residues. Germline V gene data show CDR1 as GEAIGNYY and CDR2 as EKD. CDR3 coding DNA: TGTGCCTATGACACCGTCGGTGGGGGGGCCAGCGATAAACTCATCTTT. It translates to CAYDTVGGGASDKLIF.

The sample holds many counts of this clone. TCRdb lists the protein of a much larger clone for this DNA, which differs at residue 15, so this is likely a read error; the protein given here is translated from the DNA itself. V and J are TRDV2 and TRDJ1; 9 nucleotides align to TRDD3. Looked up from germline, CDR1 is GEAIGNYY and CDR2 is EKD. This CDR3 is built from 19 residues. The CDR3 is CACDTVIPSTGGGTGKLIF. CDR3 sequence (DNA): TGTGCCTGTGACACGGTTATTCCGTCTACTGGGGGAGGCACCGGTAAACTCATCTTT.

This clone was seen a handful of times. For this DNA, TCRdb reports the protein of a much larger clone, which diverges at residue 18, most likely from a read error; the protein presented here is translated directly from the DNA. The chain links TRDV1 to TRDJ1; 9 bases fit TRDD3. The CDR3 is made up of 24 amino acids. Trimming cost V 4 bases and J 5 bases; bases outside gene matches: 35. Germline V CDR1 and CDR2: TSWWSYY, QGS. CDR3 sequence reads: CALGALRPSSQRYWGRVRRDKLIF. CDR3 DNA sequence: TGTGCTCTTGGGGCCCTCAGGCCTTCTTCACAACGATACTGGGGGAGAGTTAGACGAGATAAACTCATCTTT.

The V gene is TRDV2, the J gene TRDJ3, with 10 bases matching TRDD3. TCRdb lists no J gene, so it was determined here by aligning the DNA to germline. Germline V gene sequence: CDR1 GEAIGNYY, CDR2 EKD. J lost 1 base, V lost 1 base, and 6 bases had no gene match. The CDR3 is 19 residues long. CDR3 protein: CACDTYWGIESWDTRQMFF. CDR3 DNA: TGTGCCTGTGACACTTACTGGGGGATCGAATCCTGGGACACCCGACAGATGTTTTTC.

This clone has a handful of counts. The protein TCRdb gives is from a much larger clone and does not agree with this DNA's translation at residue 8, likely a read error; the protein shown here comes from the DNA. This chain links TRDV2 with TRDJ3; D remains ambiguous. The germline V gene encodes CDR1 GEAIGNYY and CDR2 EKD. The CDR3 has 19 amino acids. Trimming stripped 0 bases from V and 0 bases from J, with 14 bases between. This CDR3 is CACDTALEVGSWDTRQMFF. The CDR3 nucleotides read TGTGCCTGTGACACCGCGCTGGAGGTAGGCTCCTGGGACACCCGACAGATGTTTTTC.

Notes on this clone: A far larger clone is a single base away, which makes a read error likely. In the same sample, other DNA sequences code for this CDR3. The CDR3 spells CACDTVRGIPASTDKLIF. The DNA of the CDR3 is TGTGCCTGTGATACCGTACGGGGGATACCCGCCAGCACCGATAAACTCATCTTT. No V segment was called; the J segment is TRDJ1; TRDD3, the D gene given by the table, was not confirmed from the DNA. This CDR3 is built from 18 residues.

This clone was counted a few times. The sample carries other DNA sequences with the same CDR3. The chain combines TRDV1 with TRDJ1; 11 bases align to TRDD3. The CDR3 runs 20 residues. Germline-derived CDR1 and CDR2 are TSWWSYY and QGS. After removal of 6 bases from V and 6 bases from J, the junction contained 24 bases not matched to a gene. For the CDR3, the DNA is TGTGCTCTTGGAGATCCTTCTGGGGAGACCTACTGGGGGATAGAGCATAAACTCATCTTT. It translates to CALGDPSGETYWGIEHKLIF.

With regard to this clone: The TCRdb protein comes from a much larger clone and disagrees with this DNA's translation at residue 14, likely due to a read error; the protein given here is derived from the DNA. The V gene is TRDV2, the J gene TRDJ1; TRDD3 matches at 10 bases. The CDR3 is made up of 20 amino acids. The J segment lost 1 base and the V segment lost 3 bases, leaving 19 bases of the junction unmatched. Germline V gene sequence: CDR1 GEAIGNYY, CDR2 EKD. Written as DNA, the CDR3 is TGTGCCTGTGACCTAGTACGGGGGGATACGAATGGGGGAGCCACCGATAAACTCATCTTT. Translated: CACDLVRGDTNGGATDKLIF.

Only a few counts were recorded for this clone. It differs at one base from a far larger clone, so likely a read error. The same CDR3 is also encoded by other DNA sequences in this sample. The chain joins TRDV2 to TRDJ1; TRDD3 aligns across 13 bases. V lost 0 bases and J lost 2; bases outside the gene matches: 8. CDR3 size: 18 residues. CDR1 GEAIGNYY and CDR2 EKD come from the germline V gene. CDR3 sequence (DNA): TGTGCCTGTGACACCGTACTGGGGGATACGCGTCTGACCGATAAACTCATCTTT. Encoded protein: CACDTVLGDTRLTDKLIF.

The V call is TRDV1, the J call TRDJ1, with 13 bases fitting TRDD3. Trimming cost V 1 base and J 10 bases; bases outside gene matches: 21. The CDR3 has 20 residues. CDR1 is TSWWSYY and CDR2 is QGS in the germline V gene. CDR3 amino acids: CALGERRGMDATGGYGPLIF. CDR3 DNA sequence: TGTGCTCTTGGGGAACGACGAGGTATGGATGCTACTGGGGGATACGGGCCACTCATCTTT.

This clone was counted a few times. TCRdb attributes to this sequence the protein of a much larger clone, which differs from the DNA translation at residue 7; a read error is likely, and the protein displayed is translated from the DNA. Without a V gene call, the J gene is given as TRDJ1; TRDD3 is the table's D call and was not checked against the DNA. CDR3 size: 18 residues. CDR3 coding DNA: TGTGCCTGTGACACCGTATGGGGGATACCCGCCAGCACCGATAAACTCATCTTT. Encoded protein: CACDTVWGIPASTDKLIF.

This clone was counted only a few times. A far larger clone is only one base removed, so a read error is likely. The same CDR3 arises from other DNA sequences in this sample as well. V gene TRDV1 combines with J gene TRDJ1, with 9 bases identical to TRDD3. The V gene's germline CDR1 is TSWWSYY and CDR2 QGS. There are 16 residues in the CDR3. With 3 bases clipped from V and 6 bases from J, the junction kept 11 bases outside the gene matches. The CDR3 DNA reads TGTGCTCTTGGGGAGCTTTTGGGGATACGGGGGTATAAACTCATCTTT. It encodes CALGELLGIRGYKLIF.

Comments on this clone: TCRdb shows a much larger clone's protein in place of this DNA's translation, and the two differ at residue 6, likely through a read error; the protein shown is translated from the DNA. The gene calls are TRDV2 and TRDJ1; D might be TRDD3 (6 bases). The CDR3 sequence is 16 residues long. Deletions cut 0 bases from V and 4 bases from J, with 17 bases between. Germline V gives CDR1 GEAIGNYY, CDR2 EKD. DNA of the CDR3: TGTGCCTGTGACACCGACGGTGGGGGGGCCAGCGATAAACTCATCTTT. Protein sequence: CACDTDGGGASDKLIF.

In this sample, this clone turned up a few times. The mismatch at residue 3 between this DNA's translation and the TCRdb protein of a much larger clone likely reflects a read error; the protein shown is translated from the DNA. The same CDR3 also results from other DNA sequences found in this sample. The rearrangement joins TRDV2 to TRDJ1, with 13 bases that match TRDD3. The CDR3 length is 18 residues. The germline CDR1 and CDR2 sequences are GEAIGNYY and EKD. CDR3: CASDTVLGDTRLTDKLIF. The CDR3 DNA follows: TGTGCCTCTGACACCGTACTGGGGGATACGCGCCTGACCGATAAACTCATCTTT.

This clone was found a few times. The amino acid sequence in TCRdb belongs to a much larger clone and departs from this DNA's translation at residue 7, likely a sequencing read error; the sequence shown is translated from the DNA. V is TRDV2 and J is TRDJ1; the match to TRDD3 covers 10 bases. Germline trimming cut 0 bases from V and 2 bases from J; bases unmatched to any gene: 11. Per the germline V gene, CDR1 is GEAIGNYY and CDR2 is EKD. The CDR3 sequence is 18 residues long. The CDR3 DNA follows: TGTGCCTGTGACACCGTACCGGGGGATACGCGCCTGACCGATAAACTCATCTTT. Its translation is CACDTVPGDTRLTDKLIF.

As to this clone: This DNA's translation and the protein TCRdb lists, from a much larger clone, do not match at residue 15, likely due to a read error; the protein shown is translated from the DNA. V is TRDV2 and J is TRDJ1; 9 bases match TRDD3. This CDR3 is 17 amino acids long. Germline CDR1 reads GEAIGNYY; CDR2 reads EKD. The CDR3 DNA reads TGTGCCTGTGACGGGATAGTACTGGGGGAATACACCGATAAACCCATCTTT. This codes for CACDGIVLGEYTDKPIF.

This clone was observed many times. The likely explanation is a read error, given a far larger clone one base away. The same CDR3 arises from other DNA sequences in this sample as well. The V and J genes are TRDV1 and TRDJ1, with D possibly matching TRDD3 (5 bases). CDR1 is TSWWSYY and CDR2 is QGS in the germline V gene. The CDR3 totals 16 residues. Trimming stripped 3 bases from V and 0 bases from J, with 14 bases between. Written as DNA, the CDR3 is TGTGCTCTTGGGGAGAGCTACGTCTGGGACACCGATAAACTCATCTTT. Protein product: CALGESYVWDTDKLIF.

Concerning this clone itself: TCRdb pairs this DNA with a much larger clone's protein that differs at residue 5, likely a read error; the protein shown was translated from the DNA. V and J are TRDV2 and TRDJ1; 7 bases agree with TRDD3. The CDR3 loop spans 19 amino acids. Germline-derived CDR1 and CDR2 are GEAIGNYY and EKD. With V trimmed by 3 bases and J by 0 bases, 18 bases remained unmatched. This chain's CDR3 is CACDAVRVGGLFDTDKLIF. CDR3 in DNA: TGTGCCTGTGACGCCGTCCGAGTTGGGGGACTTTTTGACACCGATAAACTCATCTTT.

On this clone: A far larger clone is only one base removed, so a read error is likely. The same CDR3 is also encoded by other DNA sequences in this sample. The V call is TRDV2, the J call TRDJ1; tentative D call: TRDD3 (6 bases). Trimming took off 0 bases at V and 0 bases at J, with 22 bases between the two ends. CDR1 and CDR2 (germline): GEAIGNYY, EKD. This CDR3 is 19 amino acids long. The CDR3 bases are TGTGCCTGTGACACCGTCCGAGTTGGGGGGCTTTTTGACACCGATAAACTCATCTTT. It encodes CACDTVRVGGLFDTDKLIF.